This record looks at one T cell receptor beta chain sequence and its context. Its antigen is not identified. V dropped 3 bases and J dropped 13 bases, with 16 bases sitting between them. The CDR3 is 13 amino acids. Germline V CDR1 and CDR2: MGHDK, SYGVNS. The data belong to a study of T cell repertoires in cytomegalovirus infection. Whole-study results and caveats: Based on cumulative public TCR beta family frequency, carriers of CMV plus the relevant HLA were identified. Predominance within the ex vivo response was attributable to HLA-C-restricted CMV-specific TCR beta clonotypes.

TCRdb reprocessed the reads with MiXCR, giving one entry per CDR3 protein. Of around 450,000 distinct CDR3 sequences in the sample, roughly a third were seen once. The sequencing sample was made of PBMCs. The sequence was obtained from a human donor in good health (CMV status not recorded). Some clones in this sample may be carry-over from other donors' samples. The chain combines TRBV25-1 with TRBJ1-5; the D gene is possibly TRBD1 (6 bases). CDR3 protein: CASSEGLRTVQHF. The CDR3 coding sequence is TGTGCCAGCAGTGAGGGCCTACGGACAGTACAGCATTTT.